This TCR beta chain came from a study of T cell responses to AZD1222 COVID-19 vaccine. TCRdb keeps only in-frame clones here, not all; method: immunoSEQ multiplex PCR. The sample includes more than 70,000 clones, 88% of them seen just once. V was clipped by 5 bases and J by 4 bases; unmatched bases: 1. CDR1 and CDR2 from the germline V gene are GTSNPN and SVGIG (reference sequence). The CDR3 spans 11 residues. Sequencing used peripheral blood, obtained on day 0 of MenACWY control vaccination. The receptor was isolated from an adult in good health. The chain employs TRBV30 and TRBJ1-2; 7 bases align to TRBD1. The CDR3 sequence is CAWGQVYGYTF. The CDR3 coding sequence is TGTGCCTGGGGACAGGTCTATGGCTACACCTTC.